This T cell receptor (beta chain) was identified in a study of cytomegalovirus exposure and HLA in healthy donors. Of note for this clone: What it binds is unknown.

Germline loops: CDR1 SGHTA, CDR2 FQGTGA. This CDR3 spans 14 amino acids. V lost 4 bases to trimming and J lost 6 bases, with 16 bases between them. Points from the study as a whole: Presence/absence comparisons presumed near-even sequencing depth among donors. A prior analysis recorded that most TCR beta V segments were productive about 87% or about 30% of the time. A classifier reportedly called cytomegalovirus status with high sensitivity and specificity. TCR beta sequences reportedly predicted most subjects' HLA-A and HLA-B alleles accurately.

Vbeta (60) and Jbeta (13) primers were used in the PCR. Clones were sequenced by immunoSEQ multiplex PCR, and TCRdb holds only the in-frame ones, with some missing. The table records some 170,000 clones, more than 65% of them present only once. This receptor was taken from a woman in her twenties or thirties in good health and CMV-seronegative. The J gene is TRBJ2-7, the V gene TRBV7-3; D remains unclear. The sequencing input was PBMCs. Here the CDR3 reads CASSSSPGGGEQYF. DNA for the CDR3: TGTGCCAGCAGCTCCTCCCCAGGTGGTGGCGAGCAGTACTTC. The complete variable domain, with remaining parts taken from reference TRBV7-3 and TRBJ2-7, reads GAGVSQTPSNKVTEKGKYVELRCDPISGHTALYWYRQSLGQGPEFLIYFQGTGAADDSGLPNDRFFAVRPEGSVSTLKIQRTERGDSAVYLCASSSSPGGGEQYFGPGTRLTVT.